This T cell receptor beta chain derives from a study of T cells in Graves' hyperthyroidism and ophthalmopathy. Whole-study findings and limits: Researchers report that a 13 V-J model separated ophthalmopathy from stable hyperthyroidism.

Notes on this clonotype: What it recognizes is unknown.

Authors of the study amplified TCR beta CDR3 regions from RNA transcripts. RT-PCR in the first round (using the HTBI primer set) targeted the TCR CDR3. MiXCR was run by TCRdb on the multiplex PCR reads, yielding one entry per CDR3 protein. The repertoire includes nearly 750,000 distinct CDR3 sequences, about a third of them detected once, and less than 35% sits in the top ten. The CDR3 runs to 13 residues. Germline CDR1 and CDR2: SEHNR and FQNEAQ (reference sequence). V shed 5 bases and J 6 bases; nucleotides not matched to a gene: 5. Participants, patients aged 18 to 65, had newly diagnosed hyperthyroidism with a duration under 2 months.

This clonotype was obtained from a woman aged 40 to 50 with Graves' hyperthyroidism. The chain links TRBV7-9 to TRBJ2-3; 7 positions agree with TRBD2. Source material: blood. The CDR3: CASSIDGGDTQYF. In DNA form, the CDR3 reads TGTGCCAGCAGCATCGACGGGGGGGATACGCAGTATTTT.